Below, 2 T cell receptor beta chains from the same sample are listed, as sequenced in a study of CD8 T cells in Susac syndrome. Random hexamers were used to reverse transcribe the RNA input (about 0.5 to 1 ug). TCRdb reanalysed the immunoSEQ multiplex PCR reads using MiXCR and keeps one entry per CDR3 protein. The table includes tens of thousands of distinct CDR3 sequences, around 93% detected once. The specimen was CD4+ T cells from PBMCs. The receptors shown here come from a human donor with Susac syndrome.

The gene calls are TRBV12-3 or TRBV12-4 and TRBJ2-1; the match to TRBD1 covers 9 bases. After removal of 3 bases from V and 1 base from J, the junction contained 7 bases not matched to a gene. The CDR3 spans 17 residues. The CDR3 DNA reads TGTGCCAGCAGTTTGGCCCTGACAGGGGGTTCCTACAATGAGCAGTTCTTC. The encoded protein is CASSLALTGGSYNEQFF.

The J gene is TRBJ1-2, the V gene TRBV20-1, with 9 positions matching TRBD1. After removal of 4 bases from V and 2 bases from J, the junction contained 5 bases not matched to a gene. The CDR3 has 14 residues. Per germline, CDR1 DFQATT and CDR2 SNEGSKA (reference sequence). The CDR3 DNA sequence: TGCAGTGCTAACCCGGGACAGGGAAACTATGGCTACACCTTC. It encodes CSANPGQGNYGYTF.